The clone carrying this T cell receptor (beta chain) was recorded at least ten times. Its cognate antigen is unknown. The data were taken from a study of regulatory T cells in long-lasting Graves disease. HTBI primers from iRepertoire and Arm-PCR of CDR3 regions yielded the TCR beta libraries. TCRdb called the multiplex PCR reads again in MiXCR, with one record for every CDR3 protein. In the table there are approximately 400,000 distinct CDR3 sequences, just under 15% of which are singletons. Regarding the study as a whole: Samples came from peripheral blood alone, without thyroid tissue. Preferential use of TRBV28, TRBJ1-2 and TRBJ2-5 was seen in persistent disease.

The ends lost 3 bases at V and 4 bases at J; junction bases unmatched: 9. Germline CDR1 and CDR2: GTSNPN and SVGIG (reference sequence). The CDR3 spans 16 residues. The time point here: newly diagnosed GD, antithyroid drugs for less than 3 months. Preparation of the TCR library used RNA extracted from PBMCs. The same data also went into a second study, on T cells in Graves' hyperthyroidism and ophthalmopathy. As that study records: HTBI primers were employed in a first-round RT-PCR of the TCR CDR3. The model made its ophthalmopathy prediction, and onset followed a median roughly six months later.

The sequence came from a woman aged 25 to 39 with Graves disease. The specimen was peripheral blood mononuclear cells (PBMCs), collected at new diagnosis, from a patient treated with antithyroid drugs. The rearrangement links TRBV30 to TRBJ2-3, with 11 nucleotides matching TRBD2. The CDR3 reads CAWRRGLAGGPDTQYF. The CDR3 DNA is TGTGCCTGGAGGAGGGGTTTAGCGGGAGGGCCAGATACGCAGTATTTT. Full variable domain (rest looked up from reference TRBV30 and TRBJ2-3): SQTIHQWPATLVQPVGSPLSLECTVEGTSNPNLYWYRQAAGRGLQLLFYSVGIGQISSEVPQNLSASRPQDRQFILSSKKLLLSDSGFYLCAWRRGLAGGPDTQYFGPGTRLTVL.